This T cell receptor beta chain stems from a study of OX40 agonist ivuxolimab in advanced cancers. Patients were ineligible given autoimmune disease history or systemic immunosuppression. The repertoire was sequenced with immunoSEQ multiplex PCR; TCRdb's copy has only in-frame clones and lacks some. This sample yields some 130,000 clones, of which 85% to 90% are seen a single time; roughly 0.59% belongs to the top ten. Germline V lookup: CDR1 SGHTA, CDR2 FQGNSA. With 3 bases removed from V and 8 bases from J, the gap between germline ends came to 16 bases. CDR3 size: 14 residues. The sample was CD4+ or CD8+ T cells sorted from blood, taken in a trial of the OX40 agonist ivuxolimab. This TCR derives from an adult with an advanced solid tumor such as melanoma, head and neck, liver or kidney cancer. This sequence joins TRBV7-2 and TRBJ1-1; tentative D call: TRBD1 (5 bases). The CDR3 DNA follows: TGTGCCAGCAGCTTGATTCGGTGGCAGGGCGAAGCTTTCTTT. Translated, it gives CASSLIRWQGEAFF.